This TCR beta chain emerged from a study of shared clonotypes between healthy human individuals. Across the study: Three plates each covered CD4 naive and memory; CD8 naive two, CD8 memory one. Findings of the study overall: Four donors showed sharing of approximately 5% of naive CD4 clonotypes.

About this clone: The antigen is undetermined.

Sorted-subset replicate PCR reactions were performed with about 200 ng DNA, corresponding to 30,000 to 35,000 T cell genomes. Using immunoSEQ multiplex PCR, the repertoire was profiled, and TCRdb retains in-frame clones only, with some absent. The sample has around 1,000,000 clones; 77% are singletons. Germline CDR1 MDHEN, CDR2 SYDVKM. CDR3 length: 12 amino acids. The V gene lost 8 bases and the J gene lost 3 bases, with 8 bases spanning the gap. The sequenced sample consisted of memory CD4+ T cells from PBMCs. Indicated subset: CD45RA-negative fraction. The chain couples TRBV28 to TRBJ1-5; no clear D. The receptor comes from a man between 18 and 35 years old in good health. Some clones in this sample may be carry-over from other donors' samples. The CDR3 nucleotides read TGTGCCAGCGGCTTGGTCAATCAGCCCCAGCATTTT. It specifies CASGLVNQPQHF.